Each of the 25 T cell receptor beta chains below was sequenced from the same sample in a study of blood T cell repertoires in COVID-19. This table comes from immunoSEQ multiplex PCR, and its TCRdb copy is limited to in-frame clones, with some not included. Among some 180,000 clones listed, around 87% were seen once. Sample: peripheral blood. Receptors originate from a woman older than 75 with COVID-19, enrolled during active disease.

The chain recombines TRBV18 with TRBJ2-2; TRBD1 aligns across 7 bases. V was clipped by 1 base and J by 7 bases; unmatched bases: 12. The germline gives CDR1 KGHSH, CDR2 LQKENI. The CDR3 runs to 17 residues. In nucleotides, the CDR3 is TGTGCCAGCTCACCACTTGCAGGGGGAGAAATGTTCGGGGAGCTGTTTTTT. Translated, it gives CASSPLAGGEMFGELFF.

This chain connects TRBV7-9 to TRBJ1-1; 12 bases fit TRBD1. Germline loops: CDR1 SEHNR, CDR2 FQNEAQ (reference sequence). The CDR3 is 16 residues long. Trimming took 1 base from V and 4 from J; bases not matched to a gene: 4. The CDR3: CASSLDGTGGSTEAFF. DNA for the CDR3: TGTGCCAGCAGCTTAGATGGGACAGGGGGCTCCACTGAAGCTTTCTTT.

The V gene is TRBV5-1, the J gene TRBJ2-3, with 10 bases matching TRBD1. The length of the CDR3 is 15 residues. The germline V gene encodes CDR1 SGHRS and CDR2 YFSETQ. V shed 4 bases, J shed 1 base, and the junction held 3 bases outside the gene matches. The CDR3 coding sequence is TGCGCCAGCAGCCTGGACAGGGGGGGCACAGATACGCAGTATTTT. Translating it yields CASSLDRGGTDTQYF. The whole variable domain, filled in from reference TRBV5-1 and TRBJ2-3, reads KAGVTQTPRYLIKTRGQQVTLSCSPISGHRSVSWYQQTPGQGLQFLFEYFSETQRNKGNFPGRFSGRQFSNSRSEMNVSTLELGDSALYLCASSLDRGGTDTQYFGPGTRLTVL.

This clone has just a few counts. CDR3 sequence: CASSISSGQTYGYTF. CDR3 sequence (DNA): TGTGCCAGTAGTATTTCCTCGGGACAGACCTATGGCTACACCTTC. This chain links TRBV19 with TRBJ1-2; TRBD1 matches 7 bases. Germline assignment: CDR1 LNHDA and CDR2 SQIVND (reference sequence). Losses at the gene ends were 3 bases for V and 4 bases for J; bases not matched to a gene: 8. The CDR3 is made up of 15 amino acids.

The chain recombines TRBV7-8 with TRBJ2-1; maybe TRBD2 (5 bases). V lost 1 base and J 0 bases, leaving 19 bases between the germline ends. Germline values: CDR1 SGHVS, CDR2 FQNEAQ. The CDR3 length is 19 residues. DNA for the CDR3: TGTGCCAGCAGCTTAGGGGTCGTTGGGAGCCTGAGCTCCTACAATGAGCAGTTCTTC. Protein sequence: CASSLGVVGSLSSYNEQFF.

This clone was recorded once. The chain couples TRBV28 to TRBJ2-7; no clear D. V was cut by 1 base and J by 5 bases, with 9 bases left in between. There are 13 residues in the CDR3. Germline CDR1 reads MDHEN; CDR2 reads SYDVKM. The CDR3 here is CASSLFMGHEQYF. In DNA, the CDR3 is TGTGCCAGCAGTTTATTTATGGGCCACGAGCAGTACTTC.

The J gene is TRBJ2-1, the V gene TRBV20-1; no clear D. Deletions cut 3 bases from V and 8 bases from J, with 8 bases between. The CDR3 spans 11 residues. Germline CDR1 is DFQATT and CDR2 is SNEGSKA (reference sequence). The chain's CDR3 is CSARTWDEQFF. The CDR3 DNA is TGCAGTGCTAGGACATGGGATGAGCAGTTCTTC.

This chain uses TRBV11-3 with TRBJ1-3, with 8 bases matching TRBD1. The CDR3 extends over 15 amino acids. V lost 5 bases, J lost 0 bases, and 3 bases stayed unmatched. Germline V gives CDR1 SGHNT, CDR2 YENEEA. CDR3 nucleotide sequence: TGTGCCAGCAGCATGGGACAGGACTCTGGAAACACCATATATTTT. It yields the protein CASSMGQDSGNTIYF.

The chain couples TRBV28 to TRBJ1-5; tentatively, D is TRBD1 (5 bases). V was pared by 7 bases and J by 7 bases, with 20 bases between. Germline assignment: CDR1 MDHEN and CDR2 SYDVKM. The CDR3 totals 15 residues. CDR3 sequence (DNA): TGTGCCAGCACCGGTGCCTCAGGGATGGGACAGCCCCAGCATTTT. It is translated as CASTGASGMGQPQHF.

This chain uses TRBV18 with TRBJ2-5, with D possibly being TRBD2 (6 bases). V lost 5 bases and J lost 7, with 23 bases in between. Germline-derived CDR1 and CDR2 are KGHSH and LQKENI. This CDR3 is 16 amino acids long. The CDR3 spells CASSSIPGTSKWTQYF. CDR3 sequence (DNA): TGTGCCAGCTCATCTATACCCGGGACTTCGAAGTGGACCCAGTACTTC.

The chain employs TRBV5-1 and TRBJ2-3; TRBD2 is a possible D gene (5 bases). With 6 bases removed from V and 0 bases from J, the gap between germline ends came to 8 bases. CDR3 length: 13 residues. Germline values: CDR1 SGHRS, CDR2 YFSETQ. CDR3 sequence reads: CASNPGSTDTQYF. CDR3 sequence (DNA): TGCGCCAGCAATCCGGGAAGCACAGATACGCAGTATTTT.

The rearrangement uses TRBV27 and TRBJ1-5; D unresolved. V shed 3 bases and J shed 3 bases, with 12 bases lying between them. Per the germline V gene, CDR1 is MNHEY and CDR2 is SMNVEV (reference sequence). There are 15 residues in the CDR3. The chain's CDR3 is CASSFGRGNNQPQHF. The CDR3 DNA reads as TGTGCCAGCAGTTTTGGACGGGGAAACAATCAGCCCCAGCATTTT.

The chain joins TRBV24-1 to TRBJ2-7, with 7 bases matching TRBD1. CDR1 and CDR2 (germline): KGHDR, SFDVKD. The J segment lost 1 base and the V segment lost 7 bases, leaving 3 bases of the junction unmatched. The CDR3 consists of 13 residues. The DNA of the CDR3 is TGTGCCACCAGGGGACAGAAGTCCTACGAGCAGTACTTC. Its protein is CATRGQKSYEQYF.

The rearrangement links TRBV18 to TRBJ2-3; maybe TRBD1 (6 bases). Trimming took off 5 bases at V and 1 base at J, with 10 bases between the two ends. Germline values: CDR1 KGHSH, CDR2 LQKENI. CDR3 size: 14 residues. In DNA form, the CDR3 reads TGTGCCAGCTCAACTGGACAGCGCACAGATACGCAGTATTTT. As protein: CASSTGQRTDTQYF.

V gene TRBV19 combines with J gene TRBJ2-3, with 8 bases matching TRBD2. The CDR3 contains 13 residues. Trimming cost V 8 bases and J 3 bases; bases outside gene matches: 4. The V gene's germline CDR1 is LNHDA and CDR2 SQIVND (reference sequence). The CDR3 region is CASSTGGTDTQYF. CDR3 DNA: TGTGCCAGTTCGACGGGAGGGACAGATACGCAGTATTTT.

V and J are TRBV6-1 and TRBJ2-3; unclear D gene. CDR3 size: 14 residues. Germline lookup yields CDR1 MNHNS and CDR2 SASEGT. Trimming pared 2 bases from V and 6 bases from J, leaving 12 bases between. The CDR3 loop reads CASSEQGARDTQYF. In DNA form, the CDR3 reads TGTGCCAGCAGTGAACAAGGAGCTAGGGATACGCAGTATTTT.

This sequence joins TRBV5-1 and TRBJ2-5; 8 bases align to TRBD1. CDR3 length: 14 amino acids. The ends lost 4 bases at V and 7 bases at J; junction bases unmatched: 9. The germline gives CDR1 SGHRS, CDR2 YFSETQ. The CDR3 loop reads CASSAGQVDGTQYF. The CDR3, as DNA: TGCGCCAGCAGCGCGGGACAGGTTGATGGGACCCAGTACTTC.

The V gene is TRBV2, the J gene TRBJ2-5, with 8 positions matching TRBD2. Trimming cost V 3 bases and J 3 bases; bases outside gene matches: 3. The CDR3 runs to 14 residues. Looked up from germline, CDR1 is SNHLY and CDR2 is FYNNEI. CDR3 sequence (DNA): TGTGCCAGCAGTGACGGGAGGGGAGAAGAGACCCAGTACTTC. This translates into CASSDGRGEETQYF. The full variable domain, in which reference TRBV2 and TRBJ2-5 provide the parts outside the CDR3, is EPEVTQTPSHQVTQMGQEVILRCVPISNHLYFYWYRQILGQKVEFLVSFYNNEISEKSEIFDDQFSVERPDGSNFTLKIRSTKLEDSAMYFCASSDGRGEETQYFGPGTRLLVL.

The chain combines TRBV18 with TRBJ1-2, with D tentatively TRBD1 (5 bases). V was shortened by 0 bases and J by 8 bases, with 22 bases between the two germline ends. CDR1 is KGHSH and CDR2 is LQKENI in the germline V gene. The CDR3 loop spans 17 amino acids. DNA of the CDR3: TGTGCCAGCTCACCACCGAATCGTCAGGGCTATGAAAGGGGCTACACCTTC. Protein sequence: CASSPPNRQGYERGYTF.

The rearrangement uses TRBV28 and TRBJ2-2, with TRBD1 matching over 7 bases. V gave up 6 bases and J gave up 2 bases; unmatched junction bases: 9. Germline CDR1 and CDR2: MDHEN and SYDVKM. CDR3 size: 16 residues. This chain's CDR3 is CASSPTRGYNTGELFF. Here the CDR3 DNA reads TGTGCCAGCAGCCCCACCAGGGGGTATAACACCGGGGAGCTGTTTTTT.

This sequence joins TRBV20-1 and TRBJ2-1; possibly TRBD2 for D (6 bases). CDR1 is DFQATT and CDR2 is SNEGSKA in the germline V gene (reference sequence). With 3 bases removed from V and 4 bases from J, the gap between germline ends came to 19 bases. The CDR3 is made up of 16 amino acids. The CDR3 DNA is TGCAGTGCTAGTCGTACGGGAGAGGCGAGGTACAATGAGCAGTTCTTC. This sequence encodes CSASRTGEARYNEQFF.

This rearrangement joins TRBV9 to TRBJ2-3; 11 positions match TRBD2. The V gene end was trimmed by 3 bases and the J gene end by 0 bases; junction bases not matched to a gene: 3. This CDR3 comprises 16 residues. Germline V gene lookup returns CDR1 SGDLS and CDR2 YYNGEE. CDR3 protein: CASSALAGGSTDTQYF. In nucleotides, the CDR3 is TGTGCCAGCAGCGCTCTAGCGGGGGGAAGCACAGATACGCAGTATTTT.

The rearrangement links TRBV2 to TRBJ2-7; D is undetermined. CDR1 and CDR2 (germline): SNHLY, FYNNEI. Trimming removed 8 bases from V and 0 bases from J, with 11 bases in between. The CDR3 spans 13 residues. The CDR3, as DNA: TGTGCCAGCCAACCGGGTTACTCCTACGAGCAGTACTTC. Translated: CASQPGYSYEQYF.

This clone was detected only once. The chain is built from TRBV24-1 and TRBJ2-3; no definite D call. CDR3 size: 12 residues. V lost 1 base, J lost 8 bases, and 6 bases lay in between. The germline V gene encodes CDR1 KGHDR and CDR2 SFDVKD. DNA for the CDR3: TGTGCCACCAGTGATTTTGGCGGTACGCAGTATTTT. Protein product: CATSDFGGTQYF.

The chain is built from TRBV6-2 or TRBV6-3 and TRBJ1-2; 8 nucleotides line up with TRBD1. Germline assignment: CDR1 MNHEY and CDR2 SVGEGT. The CDR3 loop spans 15 amino acids. V shed 2 bases and J 10 bases; nucleotides not matched to a gene: 12. Here the CDR3 DNA reads TGTGCCAGCAGTTACAGGGTGTCGGGACAGGATGCCTACACCTTC. It is translated as CASSYRVSGQDAYTF.